Following are 26 T cell receptor beta chains from one sample sequenced in a study of identical twins. TCRdb re-called the 5' RACE reads through MiXCR, storing one row per CDR3 protein. Of more than 200,000 distinct CDR3 sequences listed, approximately 9% are singletons. Specimen: memory (CD45RO+) T cells sorted from blood. The source of these receptors is a woman between 18 and 29 years old in good health.

This clonotype was seen a few times. The chain combines TRBV10-3 with TRBJ1-4, with 8 bases fitting TRBD1. V trimming: 11 bases; J trimming: 6 bases; junction bases outside the gene matches: 8. CDR3 length: 13 amino acids. Germline V gives CDR1 ENHRY, CDR2 SYGVKD. CDR3 sequence (DNA): TGTGCCGCGACAGGGGAGGGGGATGAAAAACTGTTTTTT. It is translated as CAATGEGDEKLFF.

This clonotype came up many times. The chain couples TRBV5-1 to TRBJ2-1, with 8 bases matching TRBD1. The CDR3 loop spans 14 amino acids. Germline lookup yields CDR1 SGHRS and CDR2 YFSETQ. Unmatched junction bases numbered 8, after V lost 3 bases and J lost 9 bases. CDR3 DNA: TGCGCCAGCAGCTCCGGGACACAGGGGGGTGAGCAGTTCTTC. Its translation: CASSSGTQGGEQFF.

This clonotype has at least ten counts. V is TRBV7-2 and J is TRBJ1-6; the D is unclear. Germline V CDR1 and CDR2: SGHTA, FQGNSA. The CDR3 contains 16 residues. V was clipped by 6 bases and J by 7 bases, with 19 bases between them. DNA for the CDR3: TGTGCCAGCAGTCCACGGACCAACCAAGGAAATTCACCCCTCCACTTT. This translates into CASSPRTNQGNSPLHF. Combining the CDR3 with reference TRBV7-2 and TRBJ1-6 gives the whole variable domain GAGVSQSPSNKVTEKGKDVELRCDPISGHTALYWYRQSLGQGLEFLIYFQGNSAPDKSGLPSDRFSAERTGGSVSTLTIQRTQQEDSAVYLCASSPRTNQGNSPLHFGNGTRLTVT.

The chain is built from TRBV5-6 and TRBJ1-4, with 8 bases identical to TRBD1. The CDR3 extends over 17 amino acids. The V gene's germline CDR1 is SGHDT and CDR2 YYEEEE. V gave up 2 bases and J gave up 0 bases; unmatched junction bases: 6. The CDR3 loop reads CASSFYRGTATNEKLFF. The CDR3 DNA sequence: TGTGCCAGCAGCTTTTACAGGGGGACTGCAACTAATGAAAAACTGTTTTTT.

The genes are TRBV2 and TRBJ1-1; the D gene is possibly TRBD1 (6 bases). Germline assignment: CDR1 SNHLY and CDR2 FYNNEI. The CDR3 has 12 residues. Trimming pared 7 bases from V and 13 bases from J, leaving 19 bases between. CDR3 coding DNA: TGTGCCAGCAAGGCCCTGGAGGGGGGGGTTTTCTTT. Amino acids: CASKALEGGVFF.

The chain links TRBV5-6 to TRBJ2-7, with 7 bases fitting TRBD1. V lost 0 bases, J lost 0 bases, and 6 bases stayed unmatched. The CDR3 totals 16 residues. Per germline, CDR1 SGHDT and CDR2 YYEEEE. Here the CDR3 reads CASSLESGGSSYEQYF. The CDR3 DNA reads TGTGCCAGCAGCTTGGAGTCAGGGGGATCCTCCTACGAGCAGTACTTC.

This clonotype was observed a handful of times. The chain has TRBV20-1 and TRBJ1-1, with TRBD1 matching over 10 bases. The germline CDR1 and CDR2 sequences are DFQATT and SNEGSKA (reference sequence). This CDR3 spans 15 amino acids. Trimming at V came to 5 bases and at J to 3 bases, leaving 9 bases not matched to a gene. The CDR3 bases are TGCAGTGCTCCCGGACAGGGGGGTTATTACACTGAAGCTTTCTTT. Its protein is CSAPGQGGYYTEAFF.

This clonotype occurred a few times. This chain links TRBV9 with TRBJ1-5, with D hard to call. The CDR3 loop spans 15 amino acids. V lost 3 bases, J lost 0 bases, and 10 bases lay in between. Looked up from germline, CDR1 is SGDLS and CDR2 is YYNGEE. CDR3 region: CASSEAPNSNQPQHF. The CDR3 coding sequence is TGTGCCAGCAGCGAAGCCCCTAATAGCAATCAGCCCCAGCATTTT.

This clonotype has a count of ten or more. The chain joins TRBV5-6 to TRBJ2-2; D gene unclear. Germline values: CDR1 SGHDT, CDR2 YYEEEE. Trimming cost V 0 bases and J 6 bases, with 12 bases left between them. The CDR3 has 15 amino acids. The CDR3: CASSLGAGRAGELFF. CDR3 in DNA: TGTGCCAGCAGCTTGGGGGCCGGTCGTGCCGGGGAGCTGTTTTTT.

In its sample, this clonotype was seen a few times. The rearrangement uses TRBV5-1 and TRBJ2-1; D may be TRBD2 (6 bases). This CDR3 is 15 amino acids long. V lost 4 bases and J lost 3, with 14 bases in between. CDR1 is SGHRS, CDR2 YFSETQ, per germline. CDR3 region: CASSLGGGFYNEQFF. Written as DNA, the CDR3 is TGCGCCAGCAGCCTCGGGGGTGGATTCTACAATGAGCAGTTCTTC.

The V call is TRBV5-4, the J call TRBJ2-7, with 11 bases matching TRBD2. The CDR3 extends over 15 amino acids. CDR1 SGHNT and CDR2 YYREEE come from the germline V gene (reference sequence). Unmatched junction bases numbered 11, after V lost 9 bases and J lost 3 bases. The CDR3 coding sequence is TGTGCCACCAAAACAGGGACTAGCGGTAACTACGAGCAGTACTTC. It specifies CATKTGTSGNYEQYF.

This clonotype has ten or more counts. The chain carries TRBV5-1 and TRBJ2-1; 8 nucleotides align to TRBD2. Germline CDR1 is SGHRS and CDR2 is YFSETQ. V lost 3 bases to trimming and J lost 8 bases; unmatched junction nucleotides: 10. The CDR3 covers 15 residues. Here the CDR3 DNA reads TGCGCCAGCAGCTGGGGGAGCGGGGGTGGCGATGAGCAGTTCTTC. Protein: CASSWGSGGGDEQFF.

V usage is TRBV18 and J usage is TRBJ2-7; 7 nucleotides agree with TRBD1. The length of the CDR3 is 15 residues. CDR1 and CDR2 (germline): KGHSH, LQKENI. V dropped 3 bases and J dropped 0; count of bases not matched to a gene: 5. The CDR3 nucleotides are TGTGCCAGCTCACCGAAAGGGGGCAGCTCCTACGAGCAGTACTTC. This encodes CASSPKGGSSYEQYF.

The chain is built from TRBV19 and TRBJ2-7; the D gene could be TRBD1 or TRBD2 (5 bases each). The ends were cut back, 3 bases at V and 2 bases at J, with 23 bases in the middle. This CDR3 has 18 amino acids. The germline CDR1 and CDR2 sequences are LNHDA and SQIVND (reference sequence). The CDR3 nucleotides read TGTGCCAGTAGTATTAAGGCCCCAGGGACGGTGGAGACCTACGAGCAGTACTTC. As protein: CASSIKAPGTVETYEQYF.

This CDR3 is CASSLRAAETGELFF. In DNA form, the CDR3 reads TGTGCCAGCAGCTTACGGGCGGCGGAAACCGGGGAGCTGTTTTTT. This chain links TRBV7-2 with TRBJ2-2, with D unclear. CDR1 SGHTA and CDR2 FQGNSA come from the germline V gene. The germline V and J ends were trimmed by 2 bases and 5 bases, with 12 bases remaining between them. The CDR3 is 15 residues long.

This clonotype was observed a few times. The chain uses TRBV5-4 and TRBJ2-1; tentative D call: TRBD2 (6 bases). The CDR3 has 14 amino acids. The V end lost 5 bases, the J end lost 5 bases, and 14 bases lay between the germline ends. The V gene's germline CDR1 is SGHNT and CDR2 YYREEE (reference sequence). The CDR3 DNA follows: TGTGCCAGCAGTTTAAGTCTAGCGAACAATGAGCAGTTCTTC. Its translation is CASSLSLANNEQFF.

This clonotype was counted between two and nine times. The chain couples TRBV5-1 to TRBJ1-2, with D possibly TRBD1 on 5 matching bases. This CDR3 has 14 amino acids. Germline lookup yields CDR1 SGHRS and CDR2 YFSETQ. The ends were cut back, 0 bases at V and 5 bases at J, with 11 bases in the middle. In DNA form, the CDR3 reads TGCGCCAGCAGCTTGGCGATAGGGGAATATGGCTACACCTTC. Amino acid sequence: CASSLAIGEYGYTF.

In this sample, this clonotype turned up a few times. The chain links TRBV2 to TRBJ2-7, with D tentatively TRBD2 (6 bases). The CDR3 sequence is 13 residues long. Trimming removed 8 bases at V and 9 bases at J, with 20 bases between. Germline-derived CDR1 and CDR2 are SNHLY and FYNNEI. The CDR3 loop is CASATGAQVPQYF. Here the CDR3 DNA reads TGTGCCAGCGCCACGGGAGCTCAGGTGCCGCAGTACTTC.

This clonotype was counted ten times or more. The rearrangement links TRBV18 to TRBJ2-1, with 7 bases lining up with TRBD1. Germline V lookup: CDR1 KGHSH, CDR2 LQKENI. The CDR3 runs 14 residues. J gave up 5 bases and V 3 bases, and 4 bases lay outside the gene matches. CDR3: CASSPTGLDNEQFF. DNA of the CDR3: TGTGCCAGCTCACCGACAGGGCTAGACAATGAGCAGTTCTTC.

The chain links TRBV15 to TRBJ2-4; D gene uncertain. Looked up from germline, CDR1 is LNHNV and CDR2 is YYDKDF (reference sequence). This CDR3 has 15 residues. Between the trimmed V and J ends, which lost 0 bases and 1 base, there was a span of 7 bases. CDR3 coding DNA: TGTGCCACCAGCAGAGATGTGGGGGCCAAAAACATTCAGTACTTC. Its translation is CATSRDVGAKNIQYF. The full variable domain, rest sourced from reference TRBV15 and TRBJ2-4, is DAMVIQNPRYQVTQFGKPVTLSCSQTLNHNVMYWYQQKSSQAPKLLFHYYDKDFNNEADTPDNFQSRRPNTSFCFLDIRSPGLGDTAMYLCATSRDVGAKNIQYFGAGTRLSVL.

The CDR3 reads CSARTAGTMNTEAFF. DNA for the CDR3: TGCAGTGCTCGGACGGCCGGGACAATGAACACTGAAGCTTTCTTT. This chain joins TRBV20-1 and TRBJ1-1; TRBD1 is a possible D gene (6 bases). Germline V gives CDR1 DFQATT, CDR2 SNEGSKA (reference sequence). The germline V and J ends were trimmed by 5 bases and 0 bases, with 16 bases remaining between them. The length of the CDR3 is 15 residues.

This clonotype was seen many times. The rearrangement links TRBV6-2 or TRBV6-3 to TRBJ2-2, with 8 bases fitting TRBD2. The CDR3 is made up of 15 amino acids. Germline V gives CDR1 MNHEY, CDR2 SVGEGT. Unmatched junction bases numbered 7, after V lost 4 bases and J lost 6 bases. The CDR3 loop is CASSFAGGFPGELFF. CDR3 sequence (DNA): TGTGCCAGCAGTTTCGCGGGAGGATTCCCCGGGGAGCTGTTTTTT.

The chain joins TRBV28 to TRBJ2-7, with 7 bases fitting TRBD1. This CDR3 contains 12 residues. Germline loops: CDR1 MDHEN, CDR2 SYDVKM. V shed 7 bases and J 5 bases; nucleotides not matched to a gene: 5. The CDR3 loop reads CASTTGTHEQYF. CDR3 bases: TGTGCCAGCACGACAGGGACACACGAGCAGTACTTC.

In its sample, this clonotype was seen a few times. The V gene is TRBV7-9, the J gene TRBJ2-3, with 9 nucleotides matching TRBD2. Germline CDR1 SEHNR, CDR2 FQNEAQ (reference sequence). Losses at the gene ends were 6 bases for V and 4 bases for J; bases not matched to a gene: 11. The CDR3 consists of 16 residues. In nucleotides, the CDR3 is TGTGCCAGCAGACCCCCGGCGGGGGGGCCAGCAGATACGCAGTATTTT. Protein product: CASRPPAGGPADTQYF.

There are many counts of this clonotype. CDR3 protein: CASSRDSSEQYF. The CDR3 region has the DNA TGTGCCAGCAGCCGGGACAGTAGCGAGCAGTACTTC. J is TRBJ2-7 and V is TRBV7-8, with 7 bases that match TRBD1. The J segment lost 6 bases and the V segment lost 5 bases, leaving 4 bases of the junction unmatched. Per the germline V gene, CDR1 is SGHVS and CDR2 is FQNEAQ. This CDR3 region has 12 residues.

In its sample, this clonotype was seen a few times. This rearrangement joins TRBV20-1 to TRBJ2-2, with 7 bases aligning to TRBD1. The CDR3 loop spans 15 amino acids. V was clipped by 3 bases and J by 0 bases; unmatched bases: 4. Germline loops: CDR1 DFQATT, CDR2 SNEGSKA (reference sequence). The CDR3 DNA is TGCAGTGCTAGGGCCGGGACAGCGAACACCGGGGAGCTGTTTTTT. It encodes CSARAGTANTGELFF.